This is a list of T cell receptor beta chains from one sample in a study of OX40 agonist ivuxolimab in advanced cancers. Generated by immunoSEQ multiplex PCR, the TCRdb table keeps only in-frame clones and is missing some. The sample has 100,000 to 120,000 clones, over 85% seen once. The sample was CD4+ or CD8+ T cells sorted from blood, taken in a trial of the OX40 agonist ivuxolimab. These receptors were collected from an adult with an advanced solid tumor such as melanoma, head and neck, liver or kidney cancer. Each CDR3 is given with its conserved first and last residue. Each record gives: V gene, clone size, J gene, D gene, CDR3 DNA, CDR3 protein. A D gene is named only where the DNA matches it firmly. The listing skips clone size in some rows; elsewhere it reads once, few, many or a size class.

>TRBV10-3|NA|TRBJ2-1|TRBD1
TGTGCCATCAGTGCACAGGGGGCGCCCAATGAGCAGTTCTTC
CAISAQGAPNEQFF
>TRBV19|NA|TRBJ2-3|TRBD1
TGTGCCAGTAGTATAGGGGACAGGGCAGATACGCAGTATTTT
CASSIGDRADTQYF
>TRBV5-6|NA|TRBJ1-2|NA
TGTGCCAGCAGCCGCCAGCTGACAGGCGGGGGCTACACCTTC
CASSRQLTGGGYTF
>TRBV6-5|NA|TRBJ1-4|TRBD1
TGTGCCAGCAGTTACTACGGACAGGGGAATGAAAAACTGTTTTTT
CASSYYGQGNEKLFF
>TRBV2|NA|TRBJ2-7|NA
TGTGCCAGCAGCCCCGCTGTCGGGTTTCCGCAGTACTTC
CASSPAVGFPQYF
>TRBV7-2|NA|TRBJ1-1|NA
TGTGCCAGCACCCTCGACCAGAACACTGAAGCTTTCTTT
CASTLDQNTEAFF
>TRBV27|NA|TRBJ2-2|TRBD1
TGTGCCACCAACCCAGGGGGCAACACCGGGGAGCTGTTTTTT
CATNPGGNTGELFF
>TRBV19|NA|TRBJ1-1|TRBD1
TGTGCCAGTAGTCCATCCCGGACAGGGGGTTTGACTGAAGCTTTCTTT
CASSPSRTGGLTEAFF
>TRBV18|NA|TRBJ1-2|NA
TGTGCCAGCTCACCACCGGAGGAGGGGAACTATGGCTACACCTTC
CASSPPEEGNYGYTF
>TRBV10-3|few|TRBJ2-7|NA
TGTGCCATACAGGGTTCCAGCGAGCAGTACTTC
CAIQGSSEQYF
>TRBV18|NA|TRBJ1-1|NA
TGTGCCAGCTCACTTTCCGGGGGAATCACTGAAGCTTTCTTT
CASSLSGGITEAFF
>TRBV27|NA|TRBJ2-3|NA
TGTGCCAGCAGTTTATTATGGTTGACGACCTCACCAGATACGCAGTATTTT
CASSLLWLTTSPDTQYF
>TRBV5-4|NA|TRBJ1-2|TRBD1
TGTGCCAGCAGCCGGGACAGGGGAATTGATGGCTACACCTTC
CASSRDRGIDGYTF
>TRBV19|NA|TRBJ2-5|NA
TGTGCCAGTAGTCCCCGAGGGGGGGATGGACAGACCCAGTACTTC
CASSPRGGDGQTQYF
>TRBV28|NA|TRBJ2-3|NA
TGTGCCAGCAGTCTTAACGGCGCAGATACGCAGTATTTT
CASSLNGADTQYF
>TRBV5-1|NA|TRBJ1-4|NA
TGCGCCAGCAGCTTGGGCCAGTCCTCCGGATTAGAAAAACTGTTTTTT
CASSLGQSSGLEKLFF
>TRBV4-3|NA|TRBJ2-2|NA
TGCGCCAGCAGCCATACTAGAGGACAGTTGTCCGGGGAGCTGTTTTTT
CASSHTRGQLSGELFF
>TRBV5-6|NA|TRBJ2-4|TRBD1
TGTGCCAGCACCCCGACAGGGGGGTACATTCAGTACTTC
CASTPTGGYIQYF
>TRBV7-8|NA|TRBJ2-7|NA
TGTGCCAGCAGAGGTGGGGTGGGCTACGAGCAGTACTTC
CASRGGVGYEQYF
>TRBV19|NA|TRBJ1-2|NA
TGTGCCAGTAGTACTGGCCGATCTAACTATGGCTACACCTTC
CASSTGRSNYGYTF
>TRBV15|NA|TRBJ2-2|TRBD2
TGTGCCACCAGCAGAGATAATTACCGACTAGCCGGCGGGGAGCTGTTTTTT
CATSRDNYRLAGGELFF
>TRBV2|NA|TRBJ2-1|NA
TGTGCCAGCAGTGAAAGGGGGGTCTACAATGAGCAGTTCTTC
CASSERGVYNEQFF
>TRBV5-1|NA|TRBJ2-2|NA
TGCGCCAGCATCCTCGAACCAACGAGCGCCGGGGAGCTGTTTTTT
CASILEPTSAGELFF